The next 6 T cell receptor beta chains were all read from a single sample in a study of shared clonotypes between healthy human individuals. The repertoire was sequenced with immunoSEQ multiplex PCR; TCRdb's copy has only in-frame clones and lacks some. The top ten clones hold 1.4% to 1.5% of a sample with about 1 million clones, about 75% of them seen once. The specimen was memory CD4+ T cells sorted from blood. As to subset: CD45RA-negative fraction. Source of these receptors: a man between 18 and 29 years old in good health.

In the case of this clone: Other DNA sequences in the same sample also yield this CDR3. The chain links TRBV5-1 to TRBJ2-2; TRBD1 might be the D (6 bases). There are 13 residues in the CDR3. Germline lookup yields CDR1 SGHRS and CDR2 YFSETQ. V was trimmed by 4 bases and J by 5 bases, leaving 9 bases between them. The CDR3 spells CASSPGQTGELFF. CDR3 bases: TGCGCCAGCAGCCCAGGACAGACCGGGGAGCTGTTTTTT.

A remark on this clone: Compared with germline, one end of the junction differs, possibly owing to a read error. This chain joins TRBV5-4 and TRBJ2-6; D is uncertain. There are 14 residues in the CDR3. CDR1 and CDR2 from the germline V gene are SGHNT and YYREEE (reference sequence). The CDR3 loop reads CASAVAVPDKVGPF. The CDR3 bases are TGTGCCAGCGCCGTGGCCGTACCAGACAAAGTCGGGCCTTTC.

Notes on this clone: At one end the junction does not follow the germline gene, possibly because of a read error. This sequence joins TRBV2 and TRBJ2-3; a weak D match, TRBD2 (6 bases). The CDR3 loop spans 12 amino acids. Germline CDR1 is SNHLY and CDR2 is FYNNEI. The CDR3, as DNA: TGTGCCAGCAAACTAGCTGGAGATGCGCAGTATTTT. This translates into CASKLAGDAQYF.

CDR3 loop: CASSLTGTNEKLFF. DNA of the CDR3: TGTGCCAGCAGCCTGACAGGGACTAATGAAAAACTGTTTTTT. The chain uses TRBV5-4 and TRBJ1-4; 7 bases match TRBD1. Germline lookup yields CDR1 SGHNT and CDR2 YYREEE (reference sequence). V was pared by 4 bases and J by 2 bases, with 2 bases of the junction left unmatched. The CDR3 extends over 14 amino acids.

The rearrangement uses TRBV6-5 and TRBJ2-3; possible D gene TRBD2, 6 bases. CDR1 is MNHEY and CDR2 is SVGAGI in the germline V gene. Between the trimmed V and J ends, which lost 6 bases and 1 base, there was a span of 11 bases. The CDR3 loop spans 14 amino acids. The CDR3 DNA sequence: TGTGCCAGCAGAAGAGGGGAGGGCACAGATACGCAGTATTTT. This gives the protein CASRRGEGTDTQYF.

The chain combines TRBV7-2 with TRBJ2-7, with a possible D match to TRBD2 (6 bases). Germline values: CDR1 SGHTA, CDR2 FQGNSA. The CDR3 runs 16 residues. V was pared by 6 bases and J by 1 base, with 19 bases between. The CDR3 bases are TGTGCCAGCAGTTACAAGACCGGGAGTCGATCCTACGAGCAGTACTTC. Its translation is CASSYKTGSRSYEQYF. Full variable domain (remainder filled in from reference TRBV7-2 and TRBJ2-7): GAGVSQSPSNKVTEKGKDVELRCDPISGHTALYWYRQSLGQGLEFLIYFQGNSAPDKSGLPSDRFSAERTGGSVSTLTIQRTQQEDSAVYLCASSYKTGSRSYEQYFGPGTRLTVT.